These 2 T cell receptor beta chains were sequenced from one sample in a study of tumor-infiltrating lymphocytes in oesophageal squamous cell carcinoma. TCRdb reprocessed the PCR reads via MiXCR and lists one record per CDR3 protein. The table includes roughly 11,000 distinct CDR3 sequences, about 60% detected once. Source material: esophageal tumor tissue. These receptors were collected from a male donor with esophageal squamous cell carcinoma.

This clonotype was observed many times. V gene TRBV6-6 combines with J gene TRBJ2-3, with 12 positions matching TRBD2. The CDR3 length is 16 residues. The germline V gene has CDR1 MNHNY and CDR2 SVGAGI (reference sequence). The junction had 2 bases not matched to a gene; V was cut back by 2 bases and J by 2 bases. CDR3 bases: TGTGCCAGCAGTTACGGGACTAGCGGGTTCACAGATACGCAGTATTTT. Protein product: CASSYGTSGFTDTQYF.

This clonotype was detected only once. The CDR3 region has the DNA TGTGCCAGCAGCTCGATCCGGGGTTACGAGCAGTACTTC. Amino acids: CASSSIRGYEQYF. This chain uses TRBV7-9 with TRBJ2-5; tentative D call: TRBD2 (5 bases). The DNA end is a closer match to TRBJ2-7, so the J assignment may be wrong. The CDR3 loop spans 13 amino acids. Germline CDR1 is SEHNR and CDR2 is FQNEAQ (reference sequence).